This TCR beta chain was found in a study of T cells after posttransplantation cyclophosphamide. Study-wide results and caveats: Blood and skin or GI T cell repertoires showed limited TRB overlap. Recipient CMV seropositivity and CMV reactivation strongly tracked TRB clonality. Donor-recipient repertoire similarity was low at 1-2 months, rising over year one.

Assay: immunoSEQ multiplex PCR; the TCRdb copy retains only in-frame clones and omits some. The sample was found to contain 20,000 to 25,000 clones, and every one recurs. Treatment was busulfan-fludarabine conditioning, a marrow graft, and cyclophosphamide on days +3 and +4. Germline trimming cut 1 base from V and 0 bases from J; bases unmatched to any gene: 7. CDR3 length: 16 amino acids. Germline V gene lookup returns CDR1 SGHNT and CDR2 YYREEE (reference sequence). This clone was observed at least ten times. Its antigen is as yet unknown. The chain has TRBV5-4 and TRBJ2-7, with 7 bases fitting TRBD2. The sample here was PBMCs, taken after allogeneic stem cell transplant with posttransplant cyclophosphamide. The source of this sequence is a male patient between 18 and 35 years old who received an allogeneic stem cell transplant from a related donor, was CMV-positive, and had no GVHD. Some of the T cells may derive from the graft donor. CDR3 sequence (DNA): TGTGCCAGCAGCTTGTGGTTCGGGAGGAGCTCCTACGAGCAGTACTTC. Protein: CASSLWFGRSSYEQYF.